Below, one T cell receptor beta chain is given with its context. Synthetic TCR analog templates were spiked into each PCR. Data came from immunoSEQ multiplex PCR; TCRdb stores just in-frame clones and leaves some out. The sample holds over 65,000 clones, around 80% seen once. The CDR3 runs 14 residues. Trimming at V came to 7 bases and at J to 5 bases, leaving 10 bases not matched to a gene. Germline V gives CDR1 MNHEY, CDR2 SMNVEV (reference sequence). The data are from a study of PD-L1 blockade in urothelial cancer. Study-wide background: At 6 weeks and at 3 weeks (second dose) after treatment start, blood was analyzed.

The receptor's source is a man between 65 and 85 years old with urothelial cancer. V gene TRBV27 combines with J gene TRBJ2-5; 7 bases line up with TRBD1. This specimen was PBMCs, taken around atezolizumab (anti-PD-L1) treatment. CDR3 in DNA: TGTGCCAGCACCTCAATGAGGGGGCGGGAGACCCAGTACTTC. This gives the protein CASTSMRGRETQYF.